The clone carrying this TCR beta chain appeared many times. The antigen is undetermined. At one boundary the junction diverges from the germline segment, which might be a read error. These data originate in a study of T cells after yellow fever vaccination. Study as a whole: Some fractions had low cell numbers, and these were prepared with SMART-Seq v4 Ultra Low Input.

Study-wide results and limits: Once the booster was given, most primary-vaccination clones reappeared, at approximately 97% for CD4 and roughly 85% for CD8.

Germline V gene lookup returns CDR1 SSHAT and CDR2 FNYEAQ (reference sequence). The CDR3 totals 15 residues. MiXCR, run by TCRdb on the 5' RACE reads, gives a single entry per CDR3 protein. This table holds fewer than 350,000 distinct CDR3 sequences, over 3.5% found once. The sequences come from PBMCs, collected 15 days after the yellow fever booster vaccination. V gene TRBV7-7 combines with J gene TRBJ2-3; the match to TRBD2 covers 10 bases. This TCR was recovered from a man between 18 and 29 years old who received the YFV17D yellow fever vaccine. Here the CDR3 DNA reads TGTGCTAGCAGCCAGAGCGGGGGGGCCACAGATACGCAGTATTTT. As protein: CASSQSGGATDTQYF.